Listed below are T cell receptor beta chains from one sample, sequenced in a study of blood T cell repertoires in COVID-19. Repertoires were generated with immunoSEQ multiplex PCR, while TCRdb's copy carries only in-frame clones and drops some. In the table there are 150,000 to 200,000 clones, around 81% of which are singletons. Sample: peripheral blood. The receptors here all came from a woman of 80 years or more with COVID-19, enrolled during active disease. The CDR3 runs from the conserved cysteine through the conserved F or W. The D gene is left open where the match is weak. Clone size, where shown, is once, few, many, or a class for clones that have expanded.

J gene,D gene,clone size,V gene,CDR3 protein,CDR3 DNA
TRBJ1-3,.,once,TRBV19,CASSTLGGEGTIYF,TGTGCCAGTAGTACCCTCGGAGGGGAGGGCACCATATATTTT
TRBJ1-1,.,.,TRBV12-3/TRBV12-4,CASSFPGAEAFF,TGTGCCAGCAGCTTCCCAGGGGCTGAAGCTTTCTTT
TRBJ1-4,.,.,TRBV6-1,CASSEWQGGVKLFF,TGTGCCAGCAGTGAATGGCAAGGAGGGGTAAAACTGTTTTTT
TRBJ1-2,TRBD1,.,TRBV11-3,CASSPWEDRGIYGYTF,TGTGCCAGCAGCCCCTGGGAAGACAGGGGGATATATGGCTACACCTTC
TRBJ2-7,TRBD1,.,TRBV5-1,CASSRGTGSYEQYF,TGCGCCAGCAGCAGGGGGACAGGCTCCTACGAGCAGTACTTC
TRBJ1-4,.,.,TRBV7-9,CASSFTEVEKLFF,TGTGCCAGCAGCTTTACGGAGGTGGAAAAACTGTTTTTT
TRBJ1-1,TRBD1,.,TRBV18,CASSSTGGDTEAFF,TGTGCCAGCTCCTCGACAGGGGGTGACACTGAAGCTTTCTTT
TRBJ2-1,TRBD2,.,TRBV7-2,CASSNRLAVYNEQFF,TGTGCCAGCAGCAATAGACTAGCGGTTTACAATGAGCAGTTCTTC
TRBJ2-3,TRBD2,.,TRBV3-1/TRBV3-2,CASSKYGTSGSSTDTQYF,TGTGCCAGCAGCAAGTACGGGACTAGCGGGTCTAGCACAGATACGCAGTATTTT
TRBJ1-1,.,.,TRBV28,CASIPQGLNTEAFF,TGTGCCAGCATCCCTCAGGGGTTGAACACTGAAGCTTTCTTT
TRBJ2-1,TRBD1,.,TRBV28,CASSSRDRGVVLSYNEQFF,TGTGCCAGCAGTTCTCGGGACAGGGGTGTCGTACTCTCCTACAATGAGCAGTTCTTC
TRBJ1-6,.,.,TRBV9,CASSVGTPVNSPLHF,TGTGCCAGCAGCGTAGGCACCCCGGTGAATTCACCCCTCCACTTT
TRBJ2-7,TRBD1,.,TRBV25-1,CASSPGTGKHEQYF,TGTGCCAGCAGCCCCGGGACAGGGAAACACGAGCAGTACTTC
TRBJ2-3,TRBD2,.,TRBV2,CASRTSGGAYTQYF,TGTGCCAGCAGGACTAGCGGGGGGGCATATACGCAGTATTTT
TRBJ2-7,.,.,TRBV6-5,CASSYLGAQYF,TGTGCCAGCAGTTACCTGGGCGCGCAGTACTTC
TRBJ2-1,.,.,TRBV12-3/TRBV12-4,CASRPQGYNEQFF,TGTGCCAGCAGACCTCAGGGTTACAATGAGCAGTTCTTC
TRBJ2-7,TRBD1,.,TRBV24-1,CATSDLNLDRGPEQYF,TGTGCCACCAGTGACCTCAATTTGGACAGGGGGCCCGAGCAGTACTTC
TRBJ1-1,.,.,TRBV28,CASSLVRGTEAFF,TGTGCCAGCAGTTTGGTCAGGGGCACTGAAGCTTTCTTT
TRBJ1-2,TRBD1,.,TRBV19,CASSPDRVGYGYTF,TGTGCCAGTAGTCCGGACAGGGTGGGATATGGCTACACCTTC
TRBJ2-2,.,.,TRBV5-1,CASSLGPPSGELFF,TGCGCCAGCAGCTTGGGTCCCCCATCCGGGGAGCTGTTTTTT
TRBJ1-1,.,.,TRBV6-4,CASSETYRDTEAFF,TGTGCCAGCAGTGAGACATACCGTGACACTGAAGCTTTCTTT
TRBJ2-3,.,once,TRBV7-9,CASSPLWDTQYF,TGTGCCAGCAGCCCTTTGTGGGACACTCAGTATTTT
TRBJ2-3,.,.,TRBV28,CASSFMGGADTQYF,TGTGCCAGCAGTTTTATGGGAGGCGCAGATACGCAGTATTTT
TRBJ1-6,TRBD1,.,TRBV14,CASWTGVYNSPLHF,TGTGCCAGCTGGACAGGGGTTTATAATTCACCCCTCCACTTT
TRBJ2-4,TRBD2,.,TRBV19,CASSPGGGPKNIQYF,TGTGCCAGTAGTCCCGGGGGGGGACCCAAAAACATTCAGTACTTC
TRBJ1-4,TRBD1,once,TRBV6-6,CATRQGAAEKLFF,TGTGCCACCAGACAGGGGGCGGCGGAAAAACTGTTTTTT
TRBJ1-2,TRBD1,.,TRBV7-3,CASSPRAGQNFYGYTF,TGTGCCAGCAGCCCGAGGGCGGGACAGAATTTCTATGGCTACACCTTC
TRBJ2-1,.,.,TRBV19,CASKSRRSNNEQFF,TGTGCCAGTAAGTCTCGGCGGAGCAACAATGAGCAGTTCTTC
TRBJ2-2,.,.,TRBV7-6,CASSWPSTGLNTGELFF,TGTGCCAGCAGCTGGCCCTCTACAGGGCTGAACACCGGGGAGCTGTTTTTT
TRBJ2-3,.,.,TRBV30,CAWSWEDYRANTQYF,TGTGCCTGGAGTTGGGAAGATTACAGGGCGAATACGCAGTATTTT
TRBJ1-3,.,.,TRBV6-5,CASSPGQTGNTIYF,TGTGCCAGCAGCCCGGGACAAACTGGAAACACCATATATTTT
TRBJ2-1,TRBD2,.,TRBV7-9,CASSFLLAGDLRQEQFF,TGTGCCAGCAGCTTCCTACTAGCGGGGGATCTTAGGCAGGAGCAGTTCTTC
TRBJ2-5,TRBD1,.,TRBV2,CASGGQVGETQYF,TGTGCCAGCGGGGGACAGGTGGGCGAGACCCAGTACTTC
TRBJ1-2,.,.,TRBV12-3/TRBV12-4,CASSFRSGYGYTF,TGTGCCAGCAGTTTCCGGAGTGGCTATGGCTACACCTTC
TRBJ1-5,TRBD1,few,TRBV7-8,CASSNYRGQSNQPQHF,TGTGCCAGCAGTAACTACAGGGGTCAGAGCAATCAGCCCCAGCATTTT
TRBJ1-1,.,.,TRBV2,CASSDKRGFLRSANTEAFF,TGTGCCAGCAGTGACAAGAGGGGGTTCCTAAGGAGCGCTAACACTGAAGCTTTCTTT
TRBJ1-1,.,.,TRBV6-2/TRBV6-3,CASSYREGTEAFF,TGTGCCAGCAGTTACCGGGAGGGCACTGAAGCTTTCTTT
TRBJ1-6,TRBD1,once,TRBV27,CASSPRGNSPLHF,TGTGCCAGCAGCCCCAGGGGGAATTCACCCCTCCACTTT
TRBJ1-1,.,.,TRBV5-1,CASSINIDTEAFF,TGCGCCAGCAGCATAAACATCGACACTGAAGCTTTCTTT
TRBJ2-3,TRBD2,once,TRBV9,CASSVGLAGPDTQYF,TGTGCCAGCAGCGTAGGACTAGCGGGGCCAGATACGCAGTATTTT
TRBJ2-7,TRBD1,.,TRBV29-1,CSVTLRTGGSYEQYF,TGCAGCGTTACTCTCCGGACAGGGGGCTCCTACGAGCAGTACTTC
TRBJ2-2,TRBD1,.,TRBV6-1,CASSEAGPGQGNTGELFF,TGTGCCAGCAGTGAAGCTGGGCCGGGACAGGGAAACACCGGGGAGCTGTTTTTT
TRBJ2-7,TRBD1,.,TRBV18,CASSPNKDRGHEQYF,TGTGCCAGCTCACCGAATAAGGACAGGGGACACGAGCAGTACTTC
TRBJ2-1,TRBD2,.,TRBV4-1,CASSLPDSTDLRLAIKYNEQFF,TGCGCCAGCAGCCTACCCGACAGTACCGACTTAAGACTAGCTATTAAATACAATGAGCAGTTCTTC
TRBJ1-4,.,.,TRBV5-5,CASSLRGIHEKLFF,TGTGCCAGCAGCTTGCGGGGGATTCACGAAAAACTGTTTTTT
TRBJ1-3,.,.,TRBV27,CASRPDGTSGNTIYF,TGTGCCAGCAGACCCGACGGGACTTCTGGAAACACCATATATTTT
TRBJ1-1,TRBD1,.,TRBV29-1,CSGQGQRNTEAFF,TGCAGCGGCCAGGGACAGAGGAACACTGAAGCTTTCTTT
TRBJ1-2,TRBD1,.,TRBV6-1,CASRRQGSNGYTF,TGTGCCAGCAGGCGACAGGGGTCAAATGGCTACACCTTC
TRBJ2-7,TRBD1,.,TRBV6-2/TRBV6-3,CASSRPTGFSSYEQYF,TGTGCCAGCAGTCGACCGACAGGGTTCAGCTCCTACGAGCAGTACTTC
TRBJ1-6,TRBD1,.,TRBV27,CASSSRTGGSPLHF,TGTGCCAGCAGTTCCCGGACAGGGGGCTCACCCCTCCACTTT
TRBJ2-2,TRBD2,.,TRBV5-1,CASSPGLAGGPGNTGELFF,TGCGCCAGCAGCCCCGGACTAGCGGGGGGGCCTGGGAACACCGGGGAGCTGTTTTTT
TRBJ2-3,TRBD2,.,TRBV16,CASGPKGSSGRPTDTQYF,TGTGCCAGCGGACCGAAGGGGTCTAGCGGGAGGCCGACAGATACGCAGTATTTT
TRBJ2-7,.,.,TRBV5-1,CASSLPEGSQYF,TGCGCCAGCAGCTTGCCGGAAGGGAGCCAGTACTTC
TRBJ1-1,TRBD1,.,TRBV19,CASSILQGGVGTEAFF,TGTGCCAGTAGTATTTTACAGGGGGGAGTGGGAACTGAAGCTTTCTTT